The sample holds a few counts of the clone carrying this T cell receptor (beta chain). The antigen is unknown. CDR3 size: 12 residues. The ends were cut back, 6 bases at V and 4 bases at J, with 9 bases in the middle. In germline, CDR1 is DFQATT, CDR2 SNEGSKA (reference sequence). The sample comes from a study of human T cells and chemical hapten exposure. Study findings and constraints: The number of TCRs above 1 in 1000 frequency did not change after DPC sensitization.

Unique molecular identifiers were affixed to discrete cDNA molecules within the library. TCRdb recomputed calls from the RACE reads with MiXCR, one row per CDR3 protein. This table has around 360,000 distinct CDR3 sequences, over 6% appearing once. As to time point: patch test 2, 6 weeks after DPC sensitization. Regarding treatment: therapeutic diphenylcyclopropenone sensitization with weekly scalp DPC. The source material was whole blood, sampled in connection with sensitization to the hapten diphenylcyclopropenone (DPC). The sequence was obtained from a woman aged 18-30 years with alopecia areata. Some clones in this sample may be carry-over from other donors' samples. The V call is TRBV20-1, the J call TRBJ2-2; D unclear. CDR3 region: CSAAPSTGELFF. The CDR3 DNA reads TGCAGTGCAGCCCCGTCCACCGGGGAGCTGTTTTTT.